This is a list of T cell receptor beta chains from one sample in a study of STAT5B mutations in CD4+ large granular lymphocyte leukemia. Libraries were prepared by immunoSEQ multiplex PCR; TCRdb keeps only in-frame clonotypes and omits some of them. Of more than 25,000 clones listed, more than 60% are singletons. Sequenced: CD4+ T cells from blood buffy coats. These receptors were taken from a human donor in good health. Each CDR3 is given with its conserved first and last residue. The order of the fields is clone size, D gene, J gene, V gene, CDR3 protein, CDR3 DNA. A D gene is named only where the DNA matches it firmly. Clone size is given for some rows only: seen once, a few or many times, or a class if the clone is expanded.

clone_size: .
d_call: .
j_call: TRBJ2-7
v_call: TRBV27
cdr3_aa: CASSLTGKSYEQYF
cdr3_nt: TGTGCCAGCAGTTTAACAGGGAAATCCTACGAGCAGTACTTC

clone_size: .
d_call: .
j_call: TRBJ1-5
v_call: TRBV6-6
cdr3_aa: CASSPTGGGDQPQHF
cdr3_nt: TGTGCCAGCAGTCCGACAGGAGGGGGGGATCAGCCCCAGCATTTT

clone_size: .
d_call: .
j_call: TRBJ2-5
v_call: TRBV10-3
cdr3_aa: CAISNGTYGAETQYF
cdr3_nt: TGTGCCATCAGCAACGGGACTTATGGGGCGGAGACCCAGTACTTC

clone_size: once
d_call: .
j_call: TRBJ1-1
v_call: TRBV27
cdr3_aa: CASSRSTNTEAFF
cdr3_nt: TGTGCCAGCAGCCGTTCGACGAACACTGAAGCTTTCTTT

clone_size: few
d_call: .
j_call: TRBJ1-5
v_call: TRBV6-5
cdr3_aa: CASSLGISNQPQHF
cdr3_nt: TGTGCCAGCAGTTTGGGGATCAGCAATCAGCCCCAGCATTTT

clone_size: .
d_call: .
j_call: TRBJ2-3
v_call: TRBV5-6
cdr3_aa: CASSLPAGNRDF
cdr3_nt: TGTGCCAGCAGCTTGCCGGCGGGGAACCGGGATTTT

clone_size: .
d_call: TRBD2
j_call: TRBJ2-1
v_call: TRBV9
cdr3_aa: CASSVPSGAHAEQFF
cdr3_nt: TGTGCCAGCAGCGTCCCTAGCGGGGCGCACGCTGAGCAGTTCTTC

clone_size: .
d_call: TRBD1
j_call: TRBJ1-5
v_call: TRBV19
cdr3_aa: CASSITGVLSNQPQHF
cdr3_nt: TGTGCCAGTAGTATTACAGGGGTACTTAGCAATCAGCCCCAGCATTTT

clone_size: .
d_call: .
j_call: TRBJ1-5
v_call: TRBV2
cdr3_aa: CASRATGDSNQPQHF
cdr3_nt: TGTGCCAGCAGGGCGACTGGGGATAGCAATCAGCCCCAGCATTTT

clone_size: .
d_call: TRBD1
j_call: TRBJ2-5
v_call: TRBV27
cdr3_aa: CASRQGAGQETQYF
cdr3_nt: TGTGCCAGCAGACAGGGGGCCGGGCAAGAGACCCAGTACTTC

clone_size: .
d_call: TRBD2
j_call: TRBJ2-5
v_call: TRBV10-3
cdr3_aa: CAITSGREETQYF
cdr3_nt: TGTGCCATCACAAGCGGGAGAGAAGAGACCCAGTACTTC

clone_size: .
d_call: .
j_call: TRBJ2-3
v_call: TRBV19
cdr3_aa: CASSMSGTDTQYF
cdr3_nt: TGTGCCAGTAGTATGTCGGGGACAGATACGCAGTATTTT

clone_size: .
d_call: .
j_call: TRBJ1-2
v_call: TRBV5-5
cdr3_aa: CASSWGVRDGYTF
cdr3_nt: TGTGCCAGCAGCTGGGGAGTCCGGGATGGCTACACCTTC

clone_size: .
d_call: .
j_call: TRBJ2-5
v_call: TRBV30
cdr3_aa: CAWTKMRQETQYF
cdr3_nt: TGTGCCTGGACTAAAATGCGCCAGGAGACCCAGTACTTC

clone_size: once
d_call: .
j_call: TRBJ1-5
v_call: TRBV7-8
cdr3_aa: CASSPSRTGNQPQHF
cdr3_nt: TGTGCCAGCAGCCCCTCGCGGACCGGCAATCAGCCCCAGCATTTT

clone_size: once
d_call: .
j_call: TRBJ2-2
v_call: TRBV18
cdr3_aa: CASSPRAANTGELFF
cdr3_nt: TGTGCCAGCTCACCAAGGGCAGCTAACACCGGGGAGCTGTTTTTT

clone_size: .
d_call: .
j_call: TRBJ1-2
v_call: TRBV28
cdr3_aa: CASSLGGVLGGYTF
cdr3_nt: TGTGCCAGCAGTTTAGGCGGGGTTCTGGGGGGCTACACCTTC

clone_size: .
d_call: TRBD1
j_call: TRBJ2-7
v_call: TRBV30
cdr3_aa: CAWSPIGQGYEQYF
cdr3_nt: TGTGCCTGGAGCCCTATAGGACAGGGCTACGAGCAGTACTTC

clone_size: .
d_call: .
j_call: TRBJ1-3
v_call: TRBV11-1
cdr3_aa: CASSLARDTIYF
cdr3_nt: TGTGCCAGCAGCTTAGCGCGGGACACCATATATTTT

clone_size: few
d_call: TRBD1
j_call: TRBJ1-4
v_call: TRBV10-3
cdr3_aa: CAAGTANEKLFF
cdr3_nt: TGCGCCGCCGGGACAGCTAATGAAAAACTGTTTTTT

clone_size: few
d_call: TRBD1
j_call: TRBJ1-2
v_call: TRBV19
cdr3_aa: CASSITGDDGYTF
cdr3_nt: TGTGCCAGTAGTATCACAGGGGACGATGGCTACACCTTC

clone_size: .
d_call: TRBD2
j_call: TRBJ2-3
v_call: TRBV11-2
cdr3_aa: CASSLVAGSTDTQYF
cdr3_nt: TGTGCCAGCAGCTTAGTAGCGGGAAGCACAGATACGCAGTATTTT

clone_size: .
d_call: .
j_call: TRBJ2-2
v_call: TRBV7-9
cdr3_aa: CASSLVGGGSTGELFF
cdr3_nt: TGTGCCAGCAGCTTAGTAGGGGGAGGAAGCACCGGGGAGCTGTTTTTT

clone_size: .
d_call: TRBD1
j_call: TRBJ2-7
v_call: TRBV19
cdr3_aa: CASSKGQGLYEQYF
cdr3_nt: TGTGCCAGTAGTAAAGGACAGGGACTCTACGAGCAGTACTTC

clone_size: .
d_call: .
j_call: TRBJ2-6
v_call: TRBV27
cdr3_aa: CASRDREGPGANVLTF
cdr3_nt: TGTGCCAGCAGAGACAGGGAGGGGCCTGGGGCCAACGTCCTGACTTTC

clone_size: .
d_call: .
j_call: TRBJ2-2
v_call: TRBV6-1
cdr3_aa: CASSAPQGGRDTGELFF
cdr3_nt: TGTGCCAGCAGTGCGCCCCAGGGGGGGCGGGACACCGGGGAGCTGTTTTTT

clone_size: .
d_call: .
j_call: TRBJ1-2
v_call: TRBV19
cdr3_aa: CASNRGRPSNYGYTF
cdr3_nt: TGTGCCAGTAATCGGGGTAGGCCTTCTAACTATGGCTACACCTTC

clone_size: .
d_call: TRBD2
j_call: TRBJ2-7
v_call: TRBV27
cdr3_aa: CASRKPGGGFYEQYF
cdr3_nt: TGTGCCAGCAGAAAACCGGGCGGGGGATTCTACGAGCAGTACTTC

clone_size: once
d_call: TRBD2
j_call: TRBJ2-1
v_call: TRBV29-1
cdr3_aa: CSVEAGGGREQFF
cdr3_nt: TGCAGCGTTGAAGCTGGGGGGGGAAGGGAGCAGTTCTTC

clone_size: few
d_call: .
j_call: TRBJ1-4
v_call: TRBV6-5
cdr3_aa: CASGRGNEKLFF
cdr3_nt: TGTGCCAGCGGACGGGGGAATGAAAAACTGTTTTTT

clone_size: .
d_call: .
j_call: TRBJ1-3
v_call: TRBV28
cdr3_aa: CASSLIPGAGNTIYF
cdr3_nt: TGTGCCAGCAGTTTAATTCCGGGCGCGGGAAACACCATATATTTT

clone_size: .
d_call: TRBD1
j_call: TRBJ1-5
v_call: TRBV6-5
cdr3_aa: CASSPGQGWQPQHF
cdr3_nt: TGTGCCAGCAGTCCAGGACAGGGTTGGCAGCCCCAGCATTTT

clone_size: .
d_call: .
j_call: TRBJ2-2
v_call: TRBV5-4
cdr3_aa: CASGDTGELFF
cdr3_nt: TGTGCCAGCGGGGACACCGGGGAGCTGTTTTTT

clone_size: .
d_call: TRBD1
j_call: TRBJ2-7
v_call: TRBV7-8
cdr3_aa: CASSLGPSGTGVWYEQYF
cdr3_nt: TGTGCCAGCAGCTTAGGGCCGTCCGGGACAGGGGTGTGGTACGAGCAGTACTTC

clone_size: .
d_call: .
j_call: TRBJ2-3
v_call: TRBV27
cdr3_aa: CASSPGMGLRTDTQYF
cdr3_nt: TGTGCCAGCAGTCCTGGAATGGGACTTCGCACAGATACGCAGTATTTT

clone_size: .
d_call: TRBD2
j_call: TRBJ2-3
v_call: TRBV27
cdr3_aa: CASQPLAGGPVTQYF
cdr3_nt: TGTGCCAGCCAACCCTTAGCGGGAGGGCCGGTTACGCAGTATTTT

clone_size: .
d_call: .
j_call: TRBJ2-2
v_call: TRBV2
cdr3_aa: CASSDAGANTGELFF
cdr3_nt: TGTGCCAGCAGTGATGCCGGCGCGAACACCGGGGAGCTGTTTTTT

clone_size: .
d_call: .
j_call: TRBJ1-6
v_call: TRBV5-6
cdr3_aa: CASSPVGGAPLHF
cdr3_nt: TGTGCCAGCAGCCCTGTTGGGGGCGCACCCCTCCACTTT

clone_size: .
d_call: TRBD2
j_call: TRBJ2-5
v_call: TRBV5-4
cdr3_aa: CASSSKTPGLGGETQYF
cdr3_nt: TGTGCCAGCAGTTCGAAGACCCCGGGACTAGGGGGGGAGACCCAGTACTTC

clone_size: .
d_call: .
j_call: TRBJ2-2
v_call: TRBV11-3
cdr3_aa: CASSPGTRGNTGELFF
cdr3_nt: TGTGCCAGCAGCCCCGGGACGAGGGGGAACACCGGGGAGCTGTTTTTT

clone_size: once
d_call: .
j_call: TRBJ1-2
v_call: TRBV21-1
cdr3_aa: CAGTRPRQGARVYGYTF
cdr3_nt: TGTGCCGGGACACGGCCCCGACAGGGGGCGCGCGTCTATGGCTACACCTTC

clone_size: .
d_call: TRBD1
j_call: TRBJ1-1
v_call: TRBV19
cdr3_aa: CASSPGQVGTEAFF
cdr3_nt: TGTGCCAGTAGTCCCGGACAGGTTGGAACTGAAGCTTTCTTT

clone_size: few
d_call: .
j_call: TRBJ1-1
v_call: TRBV19
cdr3_aa: CASKQGGTEAFF
cdr3_nt: TGTGCCAGTAAGCAGGGAGGGACTGAAGCTTTCTTT

clone_size: .
d_call: .
j_call: TRBJ2-5
v_call: TRBV11-3
cdr3_aa: CASSRGRQETQYF
cdr3_nt: TGTGCCAGCAGCCGAGGACGTCAAGAGACCCAGTACTTC

clone_size: once
d_call: TRBD1
j_call: TRBJ1-6
v_call: TRBV19
cdr3_aa: CASTSGTGARNSPLHF
cdr3_nt: TGTGCCAGTACCTCCGGGACAGGGGCAAGAAATTCACCCCTCCACTTT

clone_size: .
d_call: .
j_call: TRBJ1-1
v_call: TRBV7-9
cdr3_aa: CASSPDRERAEAFF
cdr3_nt: TGTGCCAGCAGCCCAGACCGTGAACGAGCTGAAGCTTTCTTT

clone_size: .
d_call: .
j_call: TRBJ1-4
v_call: TRBV30
cdr3_aa: CAWSATATNEKLFF
cdr3_nt: TGTGCCTGGAGTGCGACAGCAACTAATGAAAAACTGTTTTTT

clone_size: few
d_call: .
j_call: TRBJ1-1
v_call: TRBV7-9
cdr3_aa: CASSLEGFATEAFF
cdr3_nt: TGTGCCAGCAGCTTAGAAGGTTTCGCCACTGAAGCTTTCTTT

clone_size: .
d_call: .
j_call: TRBJ2-7
v_call: TRBV28
cdr3_aa: CASSLFTEGEQYF
cdr3_nt: TGTGCCAGCAGTTTGTTTACAGAGGGCGAGCAGTACTTC

clone_size: .
d_call: .
j_call: TRBJ1-3
v_call: TRBV7-8
cdr3_aa: CASSSGMPSSGNTIYF
cdr3_nt: TGTGCCAGCAGCTCAGGGATGCCCTCCTCTGGAAACACCATATATTTT